The 25 T cell receptor beta chains below come from one sample, sequenced in a study of T cells after yellow fever vaccination. Via MiXCR, TCRdb re-called the 5' RACE reads, giving one row per CDR3 protein. The sample holds about 140,000 distinct CDR3 sequences, approximately 6.6% seen once. This specimen was CD4+ T cells sorted from PBMCs, taken 10 days after the yellow fever booster vaccination. Receptor source: a man between 25 and 39 years old who received the YFV17D yellow fever vaccine.

This clonotype has a count of ten or more. The V gene is TRBV20-1, the J gene TRBJ1-6; D is unclear. V was cut by 3 bases and J by 7 bases, with 7 bases left in between. The CDR3 has 12 amino acids. Germline CDR1 reads DFQATT; CDR2 reads SNEGSKA (reference sequence). CDR3 DNA sequence: TGCAGTGCTAGGGTCCGGAATTCACCCCTCCACTTT. It is translated as CSARVRNSPLHF.

This clonotype was detected ten times or more. The chain uses TRBV6-4 and TRBJ2-1; D call uncertain. V dropped 6 bases and J dropped 0 bases, with 9 bases sitting between them. Germline loops: CDR1 MRHNA, CDR2 SNTAGT. This CDR3 is 14 amino acids long. The CDR3, as DNA: TGTGCCAGCAGCATCGAGTACTCCTACAATGAGCAGTTCTTC. Translated: CASSIEYSYNEQFF.

This clonotype was counted ten times or more. The rearrangement uses TRBV5-5 and TRBJ2-5; the D is unclear. The CDR3 is 16 amino acids. The germline V and J ends were trimmed by 1 base and 4 bases, with 17 bases remaining between them. CDR1 is SGHKS, CDR2 YYEKEE, per germline (reference sequence). The chain's CDR3 is CASSLWAPFSGETQYF. The CDR3 DNA is TGTGCCAGCAGCTTGTGGGCGCCGTTCTCGGGAGAGACCCAGTACTTC.

This clonotype was observed a few times. The rearrangement links TRBV12-3 or TRBV12-4 to TRBJ2-2; D is possibly TRBD1 (5 bases). The V and J ends lost 6 bases and 8 bases respectively, with 13 bases between them. This CDR3 contains 13 residues. Here the CDR3 DNA reads TGTGCCAGCAGGGGGCCCGGTGTAGGGGAGCTGTTTTTT. It is translated as CASRGPGVGELFF.

This clonotype was picked up many times. The chain combines TRBV19 with TRBJ2-1, with TRBD2 as a possible D gene (6 bases). Trimming stripped 1 base from V and 0 bases from J, with 7 bases between. Germline V gives CDR1 LNHDA, CDR2 SQIVND (reference sequence). CDR3 length: 15 amino acids. Here the CDR3 DNA reads TGTGCCAGTAGTATAGCGGGAGTCTCCTACAATGAGCAGTTCTTC. It yields the protein CASSIAGVSYNEQFF.

In this sample, this clonotype turned up a few times. The V gene is TRBV20-1, the J gene TRBJ2-7, with 10 nucleotides matching TRBD2. The length of the CDR3 is 17 residues. From germline, CDR1 is DFQATT and CDR2 SNEGSKA (reference sequence). Trimming cost V 6 bases and J 3 bases; bases outside gene matches: 17. CDR3 DNA sequence: TGCAGTGCCACGGGGGATAGCGGGAGGAGCCCCGGCTACGAGCAGTACTTC. It yields the protein CSATGDSGRSPGYEQYF.

Worth noting for this clonotype: It may be a read error: a sequence one base away is much more abundant. The chain has TRBV24-1 and TRBJ2-7; 7 nucleotides match TRBD1. Germline V gives CDR1 KGHDR, CDR2 SFDVKD. Trimming removed 4 bases from V and 3 bases from J; junction bases left unmatched: 5. This CDR3 contains 14 residues. The CDR3 is CATSESDRIYEQYF. In DNA form, the CDR3 reads TGTGCCACCAGTGAATCGGACAGGATCTACGAGCAGTACTTC.

In this sample, this clonotype turned up a few times. V usage is TRBV7-2 and J usage is TRBJ2-5; D assignment may be TRBD1 or TRBD2 (6 bases each). Germline CDR1 and CDR2: SGHTA and FQGNSA. The CDR3 runs 16 residues. V lost 6 bases, J lost 5 bases, and 22 bases lay in between. CDR3 residues: CASRPHGQKGRETQYF. CDR3 sequence (DNA): TGTGCCAGCAGGCCGCACGGACAGAAGGGGAGGGAGACCCAGTACTTC.

This clonotype was detected ten times or more. The chain joins TRBV16 to TRBJ2-1; 7 bases line up with TRBD2. Germline loops: CDR1 KGHSY, CDR2 FQNENV. The CDR3 consists of 16 residues. The V gene end was trimmed by 1 base and the J gene end by 4 bases; junction bases not matched to a gene: 7. CDR3 nucleotides: TGTGCCAGCAGCCAATATACTAGCGACAAGTACAATGAGCAGTTCTTC. It translates to CASSQYTSDKYNEQFF.

The table lists this clonotype with many counts. The chain recombines TRBV6-5 with TRBJ2-2; the D gene is possibly TRBD1 (5 bases). V lost 6 bases to trimming and J lost 1 base, with 15 bases between them. Germline V CDR1 and CDR2: MNHEY, SVGAGI. The CDR3 is made up of 16 amino acids. In nucleotides, the CDR3 is TGTGCCAGCAGGCCCGGCAGGGAAGTGAACACCGGGGAGCTGTTTTTT. Translation gives CASRPGREVNTGELFF.

This clonotype has at least ten counts. The chain is built from TRBV4-2 and TRBJ2-5; TRBD2 matches at 13 bases. This CDR3 contains 18 residues. CDR1 LGHNA and CDR2 YNFKEQ come from the germline V gene. Germline trimming cut 3 bases from V and 7 bases from J; bases unmatched to any gene: 14. The DNA for the CDR3 is TGTGCCAGCAGCCATCCCCCCGGACTAGCGGGAGATCACGGGACCCAGTACTTC. It yields the protein CASSHPPGLAGDHGTQYF.

A remark on this clonotype: This may stem from a read error, because a much larger clone lies one nucleotide away. The chain couples TRBV7-2 to TRBJ2-1; no firm D call. CDR1 is SGHTA, CDR2 FQGNSA, per germline. V was shortened by 1 base and J by 11 bases, with 12 bases between the two germline ends. The CDR3 runs to 13 residues. CDR3 sequence (DNA): TGTGCCAGCAGCTTAGGGAGTTCAGATCAGCAGTTCTTC. It yields the protein CASSLGSSDQQFF.

This clonotype was picked up many times. The CDR3 region is CASSIDLAGSSYNEQFF. The CDR3 DNA is TGTGCCAGTAGTATAGATCTAGCCGGTAGCTCCTACAATGAGCAGTTCTTC. The rearrangement joins TRBV19 to TRBJ2-1, with D tentatively TRBD2 (5 bases). CDR1 and CDR2 (germline): LNHDA, SQIVND (reference sequence). V was cut by 0 bases and J by 0 bases, with 12 bases left in between. The CDR3 has 17 residues.

The sample holds many counts of this clonotype. This rearrangement joins TRBV10-3 to TRBJ2-1; possibly TRBD1 or TRBD2 for D (5 bases each). V gave up 0 bases and J gave up 4 bases, with 13 bases separating them. Germline-derived CDR1 and CDR2 are ENHRY and SYGVKD. This CDR3 is 16 amino acids long. The CDR3 protein is CAISESFGATYNEQFF. CDR3 nucleotides: TGTGCCATCAGTGAGTCGTTCGGGGCCACATACAATGAGCAGTTCTTC.

This clonotype appeared many times. This chain uses TRBV5-1 with TRBJ1-1; D ambiguous. Germline assignment: CDR1 SGHRS and CDR2 YFSETQ. There are 14 residues in the CDR3. V dropped 5 bases and J dropped 1 base, with 12 bases sitting between them. CDR3 in DNA: TGCGCCAGCAGGTACGGGCCTCAGAACACTGAAGCTTTCTTT. As protein: CASRYGPQNTEAFF.

In its sample, this clonotype was seen many times. The V and J genes are TRBV12-3 or TRBV12-4 and TRBJ2-4, with D unresolved. This CDR3 has 15 amino acids. The V end was cut by 2 bases, the J end by 5 bases, with 13 bases between. This chain's CDR3 is CASSLLGNLENIQYF. In DNA, the CDR3 is TGTGCCAGCAGTTTATTAGGGAATCTTGAAAACATTCAGTACTTC.

This clonotype was counted ten times or more. The V and J genes are TRBV29-1 and TRBJ2-3, with D possibly matching TRBD1 (6 bases). V was cut by 7 bases and J by 4 bases, with 18 bases left in between. Per the germline V gene, CDR1 is SQVTM and CDR2 is ANQGSEA. This CDR3 is built from 14 residues. The CDR3 sequence: CSGQGGEAADTQYF. In nucleotides, the CDR3 is TGCAGCGGGCAAGGGGGTGAAGCGGCAGATACGCAGTATTTT.

This clonotype appeared many times. The rearrangement joins TRBV7-2 to TRBJ1-6; D gene ambiguous. The germline V and J ends were trimmed by 5 bases and 7 bases, with 3 bases remaining between them. Germline CDR1 is SGHTA and CDR2 is FQGNSA. The CDR3 consists of 11 residues. CDR3 sequence reads: CASSLNSPLHF. The CDR3 bases are TGTGCCAGCAGCCTGAATTCACCCCTCCACTTT.

This chain links TRBV29-1 with TRBJ1-5; D gene unclear. The germline gives CDR1 SQVTM, CDR2 ANQGSEA. V shed 5 bases and J shed 0 bases, with 8 bases lying between them. There are 13 residues in the CDR3. The CDR3 nucleotides read TGCAGCGTTTCGACCGATAGCAATCAGCCCCAGCATTTT. It yields the protein CSVSTDSNQPQHF. The full variable domain, its missing parts supplied by reference TRBV29-1 and TRBJ1-5, is SAVISQKPSRDICQRGTSLTIQCQVDSQVTMMFWYRQQPGQSLTLIATANQGSEATYESGFVIDKFPISRPNLTFSTLTVSNMSPEDSSIYLCSVSTDSNQPQHFGDGTRLSIL.

This clonotype was counted many times. The V gene is TRBV12-3 or TRBV12-4, the J gene TRBJ2-2, with TRBD1 identical over 9 bases. The CDR3 length is 16 residues. Losses at the gene ends were 5 bases for V and 5 bases for J; bases not matched to a gene: 9. The CDR3 region is CASSIQGAPGTGELFF. The CDR3 bases are TGTGCCAGCAGTATACAGGGGGCGCCGGGAACCGGGGAGCTGTTTTTT.

This clonotype has at least ten counts. This chain links TRBV27 with TRBJ2-7; a weak D match, TRBD1 (5 bases). Trimming left V 1 base short and J 0 bases short, with 16 bases between. The germline V gene has CDR1 MNHEY and CDR2 SMNVEV (reference sequence). This CDR3 comprises 17 residues. CDR3 sequence (DNA): TGTGCCAGCAGTTTATTTCTTGGGGCGAGCAGCTCCTACGAGCAGTACTTC. This translates into CASSLFLGASSSYEQYF.

This clonotype was seen a handful of times. The chain couples TRBV20-1 to TRBJ2-7; TRBD2 matches at 14 bases. CDR1 and CDR2 (germline): DFQATT, SNEGSKA (reference sequence). Germline trimming cut 1 base from V and 5 bases from J; bases unmatched to any gene: 1. The CDR3 has 14 residues. This CDR3 reads CSARGGLAGDEQYF. In DNA, the CDR3 is TGCAGTGCTAGAGGGGGACTAGCGGGAGACGAGCAGTACTTC.

This clonotype has ten or more counts. The CDR3 here is CASSPALQGADIQYF. Here the CDR3 DNA reads TGCGCCAGCAGCCCCGCCCTCCAGGGGGCAGACATTCAGTACTTC. The rearrangement links TRBV5-1 to TRBJ2-4; 8 bases line up with TRBD1. Losses at the gene ends were 4 bases for V and 8 bases for J; bases not matched to a gene: 11. This CDR3 contains 15 residues. Germline V gives CDR1 SGHRS, CDR2 YFSETQ. Filled out from reference TRBV5-1 and TRBJ2-4, the complete variable domain reads KAGVTQTPRYLIKTRGQQVTLSCSPISGHRSVSWYQQTPGQGLQFLFEYFSETQRNKGNFPGRFSGRQFSNSRSEMNVSTLELGDSALYLCASSPALQGADIQYFGAGTRLSVL.

This clonotype was seen at least ten times. This rearrangement joins TRBV19 to TRBJ2-2; D is unclear. The V gene lost 5 bases and the J gene lost 0 bases, with 10 bases spanning the gap. Germline loops: CDR1 LNHDA, CDR2 SQIVND (reference sequence). This CDR3 is 15 amino acids long. For the CDR3, the DNA is TGTGCCAGTAGTGCCCAGCACGCGAACACCGGGGAGCTGTTTTTT. Amino acids: CASSAQHANTGELFF.

In its sample, this clonotype was seen many times. In DNA, the CDR3 is TGTGCCACCAGCAGACAGGGACAGCAGAACACTGAAGCTTTCTTT. Protein product: CATSRQGQQNTEAFF. V and J are TRBV15 and TRBJ1-1; the match to TRBD1 covers 7 bases. The CDR3 is 15 amino acids. CDR1 is LNHNV, CDR2 YYDKDF, per germline (reference sequence). The trim removed 2 bases at V and 1 base at J, leaving 4 bases unmatched.